This paragraph reports one T cell receptor beta chain. The data derive from a study of blood T cell repertoires in COVID-19. Methods used by the authors: By means of reference gene primer amplification, nucleated cell counts were estimated. Produced via immunoSEQ multiplex PCR; TCRdb's table is partial and in-frame only. For V, J and clone size, that table is used; D and trimming come from the DNA. The table shows 130,000 to 150,000 clones, with approximately 85% occurring only once. Germline CDR1 reads SNHLY; CDR2 reads FYNNEI. The V and J ends lost 9 bases and 7 bases respectively, with 25 bases between them. The CDR3 has 15 residues.

The TCR comes from an older woman with COVID-19, enrolled during active disease. The rearrangement links TRBV2 to TRBJ2-7, with TRBD2 as a possible D gene (6 bases). The sample taken for sequencing was peripheral blood. CDR3 region: CARVESTGTSWEQYF. CDR3 coding DNA: TGTGCCAGAGTTGAGAGTACCGGGACTTCCTGGGAGCAGTACTTC.